The next 25 T cell receptor beta chains were all read from a single sample in a study of CD8+CD57+ T cells in acquired aplastic anemia. Genomic DNA provided the template from which TCR beta VDJ and CDR3 profiles were obtained. In TCRdb, the reads were re-called with MiXCR into one record per CDR3 protein. The table lists about 180,000 distinct CDR3 sequences, 55% to 65% of them singletons, with 42% in the top ten. Sequenced patients had shown CD8+CD57+ cell expansion by flow cytometry. Sample: sorted CD4+, CD8+, or CD8+CD57+ T cells (not recorded which) from PBMCs. The receptors shown here come from a human donor with aplastic anemia.

This clonotype was detected ten times or more. The chain uses TRBV12-3 or TRBV12-4 and TRBJ2-7, with D perhaps matching TRBD1 (6 bases). V lost 1 base and J lost 0, with 7 bases in between. This CDR3 has 14 residues. The CDR3 DNA is TGTGCCAGCAGTTTAGGGGACACCTCCTACGAGCAGTACTTC. Translated: CASSLGDTSYEQYF.

This clonotype has at least ten counts. The chain uses TRBV5-1 and TRBJ2-1; 9 bases match TRBD1. This CDR3 contains 16 residues. The germline V gene encodes CDR1 SGHRS and CDR2 YFSETQ. V shed 3 bases, J shed 8 bases, and the junction held 12 bases outside the gene matches. This chain's CDR3 is CASSWGTGQRFDEQFF. CDR3 sequence (DNA): TGCGCCAGCAGCTGGGGGACAGGGCAGAGGTTCGATGAGCAGTTCTTC.

The chain carries TRBV7-6 and TRBJ2-3; 10 positions agree with TRBD2. The V gene's germline CDR1 is SGHVS and CDR2 FNYEAQ. V shed 3 bases, J shed 2 bases, and the junction held 5 bases outside the gene matches. There are 16 residues in the CDR3. The CDR3 bases are TGTGCCAGCAGCTTGGGGAGCGGGGGGGCCACAGATACGCAGTATTTT. Its protein is CASSLGSGGATDTQYF.

This chain joins TRBV2 and TRBJ2-7; D is unresolved. This CDR3 comprises 14 residues. Germline V gives CDR1 SNHLY, CDR2 FYNNEI. V lost 3 bases and J lost 2, with 11 bases in between. The CDR3 sequence is CASSDLADPYEQYF. The CDR3 region has the DNA TGTGCCAGCAGTGATCTCGCCGACCCCTACGAGCAGTACTTC.

This rearrangement joins TRBV15 to TRBJ2-5, with 11 bases matching TRBD2. The CDR3 extends over 16 amino acids. Looked up from germline, CDR1 is LNHNV and CDR2 is YYDKDF (reference sequence). Trimming at V came to 0 bases and at J to 4 bases, leaving 4 bases not matched to a gene. The CDR3 spells CATSRERLAGGETQYF. CDR3 bases: TGTGCCACCAGCAGAGAGAGGCTAGCGGGAGGAGAGACCCAGTACTTC. Complete variable domain (other parts from reference TRBV15 and TRBJ2-5): DAMVIQNPRYQVTQFGKPVTLSCSQTLNHNVMYWYQQKSSQAPKLLFHYYDKDFNNEADTPDNFQSRRPNTSFCFLDIRSPGLGDTAMYLCATSRERLAGGETQYFGPGTRLLVL.

This clonotype was seen many times. The genes are TRBV5-8 and TRBJ1-1; TRBD1 is a possible D gene (5 bases). The CDR3 totals 13 residues. Trimming stripped 2 bases from V and 1 base from J, with 6 bases between. Germline CDR1 SGHTS, CDR2 YDEGEE. The CDR3 DNA is TGTGCCAGCAGCTTTCAGGGGAACACTGAAGCTTTCTTT. This encodes CASSFQGNTEAFF.

The J gene is TRBJ2-7, the V gene TRBV7-9; 9 bases fit TRBD1. V lost 5 bases to trimming and J lost 2 bases; unmatched junction nucleotides: 7. Per germline, CDR1 SEHNR and CDR2 FQNEAQ (reference sequence). The CDR3 loop spans 15 amino acids. The CDR3 DNA reads TGTGCCAGCAGCGTTGGACAGGGGCTTACCTACGAGCAGTACTTC. This codes for CASSVGQGLTYEQYF.

This clonotype was detected many times. The V gene is TRBV2, the J gene TRBJ2-5; possibly TRBD2 for D (6 bases). The germline gives CDR1 SNHLY, CDR2 FYNNEI. The CDR3 extends over 15 amino acids. Trimming cost V 1 base and J 1 base, with 10 bases left between them. The CDR3 sequence: CASSEVLGSQETQYF. In DNA form, the CDR3 reads TGTGCCAGCAGTGAAGTCCTCGGGAGCCAAGAGACCCAGTACTTC.

This clonotype was detected only a few times. The rearrangement uses TRBV19 and TRBJ1-4, with 11 nucleotides matching TRBD1. The germline gives CDR1 LNHDA, CDR2 SQIVND (reference sequence). J gave up 7 bases and V 8 bases, and 3 bases lay outside the gene matches. The CDR3 runs 13 residues. This chain's CDR3 is CASADRGREKLFF. DNA of the CDR3: TGTGCCAGTGCGGACAGGGGGCGTGAAAAACTGTTTTTT.

This clonotype was counted ten times or more. The chain is built from TRBV20-1 and TRBJ1-5; unclear D gene. The V gene lost 1 base and the J gene lost 6 bases, with 10 bases spanning the gap. The length of the CDR3 is 13 residues. Germline lookup yields CDR1 DFQATT and CDR2 SNEGSKA (reference sequence). The CDR3 spells CSARVPNGQPQHF. The CDR3 bases are TGCAGTGCTAGAGTACCCAATGGTCAGCCCCAGCATTTT.

The chain employs TRBV27 and TRBJ2-3; D may be TRBD1 (5 bases). The CDR3 sequence is 15 residues long. Germline lookup yields CDR1 MNHEY and CDR2 SMNVEV (reference sequence). V dropped 3 bases and J dropped 5 bases, with 15 bases sitting between them. The CDR3 is CASSLWSRDRDTQYF. The CDR3 DNA reads TGTGCCAGCAGTTTGTGGAGCAGGGATCGAGATACGCAGTATTTT.

V gene TRBV12-3 or TRBV12-4 combines with J gene TRBJ1-2, with D maybe TRBD1 (6 bases). V was cut by 3 bases and J by 10 bases, with 18 bases left in between. The CDR3 is 14 residues long. The CDR3 DNA reads TGTGCCAGCAGTTTCCTGGGAGGGGGTAAGGTCTACACCTTC. This codes for CASSFLGGGKVYTF.

The chain has TRBV14 and TRBJ2-7; 12 nucleotides line up with TRBD1. The CDR3 extends over 15 amino acids. In germline, CDR1 is SGHDN, CDR2 FVKESK. The V segment lost 4 bases and the J segment 4 bases; nucleotides outside the gene matches: 5. The CDR3 coding sequence is TGTGCCAGCAGCCGCGGGACAGGGGGCCTGTACGAGCAGTACTTC. Its translation is CASSRGTGGLYEQYF.

This chain uses TRBV5-1 with TRBJ2-7; possibly TRBD1 for D (5 bases). Germline assignment: CDR1 SGHRS and CDR2 YFSETQ. CDR3 length equals 17 residues. The V end lost 0 bases, the J end lost 5 bases, and 21 bases lay between the germline ends. CDR3 DNA sequence: TGCGCCAGCAGCTTGGGTCAAGGCACACACCTAGGGGACGAGCAGTACTTC. Amino acids: CASSLGQGTHLGDEQYF. The full variable domain, rest sourced from reference TRBV5-1 and TRBJ2-7, is KAGVTQTPRYLIKTRGQQVTLSCSPISGHRSVSWYQQTPGQGLQFLFEYFSETQRNKGNFPGRFSGRQFSNSRSEMNVSTLELGDSALYLCASSLGQGTHLGDEQYFGPGTRLTVT.

This clonotype appeared many times. The J gene is TRBJ2-6, the V gene TRBV24-1; weak D call: TRBD2 (5 bases). Germline CDR1 reads KGHDR; CDR2 reads SFDVKD. CDR3 length: 16 residues. The V gene lost 3 bases and the J gene lost 0 bases, with 8 bases spanning the gap. The CDR3 sequence is CATSDQRGSGANVLTF. CDR3 nucleotide sequence: TGTGCCACCAGTGATCAACGGGGCTCTGGGGCCAACGTCCTGACTTTC.

This clonotype was counted between two and nine times. The gene calls are TRBV27 and TRBJ1-4; D uncertain. The CDR3 covers 14 residues. V gave up 5 bases and J gave up 0 bases, with 7 bases separating them. CDR1 and CDR2 (germline): MNHEY, SMNVEV (reference sequence). The CDR3 sequence: CASSVVATNEKLFF. The CDR3 DNA sequence: TGTGCCAGCAGTGTAGTTGCAACTAATGAAAAACTGTTTTTT.

This clonotype was counted a single time. V gene TRBV29-1 combines with J gene TRBJ2-7, with D uncertain. Deletions cut 6 bases from V and 0 bases from J, with 6 bases between. Per germline, CDR1 SQVTM and CDR2 ANQGSEA. This CDR3 has 11 residues. The CDR3 DNA sequence: TGCAGCGTCGCTAGCTCCTACGAGCAGTACTTC. Protein product: CSVASSYEQYF.

The chain is built from TRBV7-9 and TRBJ1-2, with unresolved D. This CDR3 is 12 amino acids long. Germline V gene lookup returns CDR1 SEHNR and CDR2 FQNEAQ (reference sequence). V was clipped by 3 bases and J by 5 bases, with 7 bases between them. CDR3 sequence: CASSFSDYGYTF. CDR3 nucleotide sequence: TGTGCCAGCAGCTTCTCGGATTATGGCTACACCTTC. Supplemented by reference TRBV7-9 and TRBJ1-2, the full variable domain reads DTGVSQNPRHKITKRGQNVTFRCDPISEHNRLYWYRQTLGQGPEFLTYFQNEAQLEKSRLLSDRFSAERPKGSFSTLEIQRTEQGDSAMYLCASSFSDYGYTFGSGTRLTVV.

V usage is TRBV10-3 and J usage is TRBJ1-3; D gene ambiguous. The CDR3 spans 14 residues. CDR1 ENHRY and CDR2 SYGVKD come from the germline V gene. Trimming removed 2 bases at V and 9 bases at J, with 14 bases between. Here the CDR3 reads CAISESSEWGTIYF. The CDR3, as DNA: TGTGCCATCAGTGAGAGCAGCGAGTGGGGCACCATATATTTT.

This clonotype was seen only a few times. The chain couples TRBV27 to TRBJ2-2, with 7 bases matching TRBD2. Trimming at V came to 3 bases and at J to 3 bases, leaving 1 base not matched to a gene. CDR3 length equals 14 residues. Looked up from germline, CDR1 is MNHEY and CDR2 is SMNVEV (reference sequence). DNA for the CDR3: TGTGCCAGCAGTTTGGGACTATACACCGGGGAGCTGTTTTTT. Translated, it gives CASSLGLYTGELFF.

The V call is TRBV2, the J call TRBJ2-1; perhaps TRBD2 as D (6 bases). V lost 4 bases, J lost 10 bases, and 14 bases lay in between. Germline values: CDR1 SNHLY, CDR2 FYNNEI. The CDR3 runs to 13 residues. The CDR3 DNA sequence: TGTGCCAGCAGTGTGGAGGGGAACTCGGAGCAGTTCTTC. Its protein is CASSVEGNSEQFF.

There are many counts of this clonotype. The V and J genes are TRBV9 and TRBJ2-1; no definite D call. CDR3 length: 14 residues. Per the germline V gene, CDR1 is SGDLS and CDR2 is YYNGEE. V shed 0 bases and J shed 2 bases, with 6 bases lying between them. The CDR3 region is CASSVGSTYNEQFF. The CDR3 nucleotides are TGTGCCAGCAGCGTAGGTTCGACCTACAATGAGCAGTTCTTC.

A word on this clonotype: The junction departs from germline at one end; a sequencing error may be responsible. The rearrangement uses TRBV20-1 and TRBJ2-3, with D perhaps TRBD2 (5 bases). The CDR3 totals 15 residues. Looked up from germline, CDR1 is DFQATT and CDR2 is SNEGSKA (reference sequence). CDR3 coding DNA: TGCAGTGCCCCCCTGGGTCTAGCTAGCACAGCTACGCAGTATTTT. It encodes CSAPLGLASTATQYF.

This clonotype was observed at least ten times. The rearrangement joins TRBV12-3 or TRBV12-4 to TRBJ1-2; TRBD1 might be the D (6 bases). Deletions cut 6 bases from V and 0 bases from J, with 11 bases between. This CDR3 region has 14 residues. In DNA, the CDR3 is TGTGCCAGCAGGCCTAGGGGGGCTAACTATGGCTACACCTTC. This gives the protein CASRPRGANYGYTF.

This rearrangement joins TRBV11-2 to TRBJ1-1, with a possible D match to TRBD1 (5 bases). The CDR3 runs to 15 residues. Trimming pared 5 bases from V and 0 bases from J, leaving 13 bases between. Germline V gives CDR1 SGHAT, CDR2 FQNNGV. In DNA form, the CDR3 reads TGTGCCAGCAGCATAGCCGGGACTGTGAACACTGAAGCTTTCTTT. It codes for CASSIAGTVNTEAFF.